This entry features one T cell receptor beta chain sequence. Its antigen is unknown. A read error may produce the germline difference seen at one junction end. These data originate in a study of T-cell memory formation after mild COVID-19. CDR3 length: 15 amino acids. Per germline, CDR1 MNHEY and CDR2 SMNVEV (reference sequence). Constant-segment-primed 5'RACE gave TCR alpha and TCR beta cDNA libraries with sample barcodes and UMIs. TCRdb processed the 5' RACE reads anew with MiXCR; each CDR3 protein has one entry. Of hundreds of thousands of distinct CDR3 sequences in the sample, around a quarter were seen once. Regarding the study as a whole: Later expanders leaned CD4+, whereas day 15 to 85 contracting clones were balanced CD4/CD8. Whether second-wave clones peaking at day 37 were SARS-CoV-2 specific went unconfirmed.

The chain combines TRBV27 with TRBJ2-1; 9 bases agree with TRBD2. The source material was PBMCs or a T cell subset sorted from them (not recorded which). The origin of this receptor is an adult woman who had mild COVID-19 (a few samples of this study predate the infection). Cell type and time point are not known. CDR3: CASSLWSAGGYEKFF. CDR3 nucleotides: TGTGCCAGCAGTTTATGGTCTGCGGGGGGGTATGAGAAGTTCTTC.